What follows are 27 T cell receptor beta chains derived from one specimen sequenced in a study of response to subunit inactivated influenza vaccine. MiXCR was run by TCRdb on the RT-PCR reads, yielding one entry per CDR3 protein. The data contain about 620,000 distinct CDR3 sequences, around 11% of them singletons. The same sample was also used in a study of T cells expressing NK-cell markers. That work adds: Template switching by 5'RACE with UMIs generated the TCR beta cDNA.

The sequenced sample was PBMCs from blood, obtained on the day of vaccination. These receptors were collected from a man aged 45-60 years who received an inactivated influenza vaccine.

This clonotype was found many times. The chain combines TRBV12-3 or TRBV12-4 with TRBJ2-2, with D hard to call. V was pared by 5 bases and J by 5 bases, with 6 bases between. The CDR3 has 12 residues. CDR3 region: CASSMGTGELFF. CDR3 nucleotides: TGTGCCAGCAGTATGGGAACCGGGGAGCTGTTTTTT.

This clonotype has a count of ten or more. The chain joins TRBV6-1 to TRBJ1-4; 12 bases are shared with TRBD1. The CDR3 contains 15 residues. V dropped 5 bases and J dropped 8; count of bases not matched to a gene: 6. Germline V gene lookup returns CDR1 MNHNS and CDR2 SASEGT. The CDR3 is CASSQGQGAGEKLFF. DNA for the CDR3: TGTGCCAGCAGTCAGGGACAGGGGGCGGGGGAAAAACTGTTTTTT.

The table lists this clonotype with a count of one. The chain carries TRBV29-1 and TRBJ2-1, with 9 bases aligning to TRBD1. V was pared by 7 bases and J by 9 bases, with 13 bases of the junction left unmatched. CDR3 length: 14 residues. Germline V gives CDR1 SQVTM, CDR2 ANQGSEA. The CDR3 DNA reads TGCAGCGGATCCGGGACAGGGAGTAGGGGTGAGCAGTTCTTC. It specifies CSGSGTGSRGEQFF.

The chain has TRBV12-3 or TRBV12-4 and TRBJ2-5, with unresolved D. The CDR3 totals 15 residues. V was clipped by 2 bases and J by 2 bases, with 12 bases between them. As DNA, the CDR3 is TGTGCCAGCAGTTTACATTCGGACGTTCAAGAGACCCAGTACTTC. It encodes CASSLHSDVQETQYF.

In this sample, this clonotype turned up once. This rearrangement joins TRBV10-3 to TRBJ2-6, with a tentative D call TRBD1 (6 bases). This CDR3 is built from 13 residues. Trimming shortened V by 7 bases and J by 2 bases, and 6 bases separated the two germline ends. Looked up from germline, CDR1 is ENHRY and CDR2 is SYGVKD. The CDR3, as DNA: TGTGCCATCACAGGGGCTGGGGCCAACGTCCTGACTTTC. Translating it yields CAITGAGANVLTF.

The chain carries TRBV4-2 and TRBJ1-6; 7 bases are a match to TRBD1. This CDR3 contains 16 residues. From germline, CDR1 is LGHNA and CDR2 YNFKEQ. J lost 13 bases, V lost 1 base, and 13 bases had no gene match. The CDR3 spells CASSQALRDSNGPLHF. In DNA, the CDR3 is TGTGCCAGCAGCCAAGCCTTGAGGGACAGTAATGGCCCCCTCCACTTT.

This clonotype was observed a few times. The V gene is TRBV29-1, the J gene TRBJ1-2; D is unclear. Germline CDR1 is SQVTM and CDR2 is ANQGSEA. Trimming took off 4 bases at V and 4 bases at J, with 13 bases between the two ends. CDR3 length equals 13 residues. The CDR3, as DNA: TGCAGCGTTGTCGGGCAGGCGGGCTATGGCTACACCTTC. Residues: CSVVGQAGYGYTF.

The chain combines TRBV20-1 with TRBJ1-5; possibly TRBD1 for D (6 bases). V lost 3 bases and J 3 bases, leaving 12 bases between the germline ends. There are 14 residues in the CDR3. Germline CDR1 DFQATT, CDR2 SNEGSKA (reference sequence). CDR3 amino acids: CSARSEGVNQPQHF. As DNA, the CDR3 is TGCAGTGCTAGGTCGGAGGGGGTCAATCAGCCCCAGCATTTT.

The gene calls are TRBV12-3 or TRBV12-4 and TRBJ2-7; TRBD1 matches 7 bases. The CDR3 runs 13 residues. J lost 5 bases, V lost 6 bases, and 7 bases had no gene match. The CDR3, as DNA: TGTGCCAGCAGCTGGACAGGCCGGGACGAGCAGTACTTC. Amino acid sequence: CASSWTGRDEQYF.

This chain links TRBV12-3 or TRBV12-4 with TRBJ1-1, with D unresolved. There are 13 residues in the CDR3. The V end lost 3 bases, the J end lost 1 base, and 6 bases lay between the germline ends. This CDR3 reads CASSFRSNTEAFF. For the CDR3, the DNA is TGTGCCAGCAGTTTCCGGTCGAACACTGAAGCTTTCTTT.

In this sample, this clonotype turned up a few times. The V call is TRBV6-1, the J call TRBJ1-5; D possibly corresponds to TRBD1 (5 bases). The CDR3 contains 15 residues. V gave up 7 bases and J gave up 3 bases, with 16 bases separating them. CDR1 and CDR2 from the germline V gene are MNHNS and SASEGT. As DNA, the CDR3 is TGTGCCAGCACCCCAGGGCAGGGTTACAATCAGCCCCAGCATTTT. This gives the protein CASTPGQGYNQPQHF.

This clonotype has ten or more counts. CDR3 DNA sequence: TGCAGCGTAGCGGTAAATGAGCAGTTCTTC. Translation gives CSVAVNEQFF. The chain combines TRBV29-1 with TRBJ2-1; D might be TRBD2 (5 bases). This CDR3 comprises 10 residues. V gave up 6 bases and J gave up 7 bases, with 7 bases separating them. In germline, CDR1 is SQVTM, CDR2 ANQGSEA.

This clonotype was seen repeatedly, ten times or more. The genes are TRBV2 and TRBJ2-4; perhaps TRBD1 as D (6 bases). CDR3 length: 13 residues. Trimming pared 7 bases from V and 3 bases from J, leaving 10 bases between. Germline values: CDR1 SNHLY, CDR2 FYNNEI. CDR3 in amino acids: CASTTTGKNIQYF. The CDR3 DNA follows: TGTGCCAGCACAACGACAGGCAAAAACATTCAGTACTTC. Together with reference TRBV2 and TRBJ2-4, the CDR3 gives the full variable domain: EPEVTQTPSHQVTQMGQEVILRCVPISNHLYFYWYRQILGQKVEFLVSFYNNEISEKSEIFDDQFSVERPDGSNFTLKIRSTKLEDSAMYFCASTTTGKNIQYFGAGTRLSVL.

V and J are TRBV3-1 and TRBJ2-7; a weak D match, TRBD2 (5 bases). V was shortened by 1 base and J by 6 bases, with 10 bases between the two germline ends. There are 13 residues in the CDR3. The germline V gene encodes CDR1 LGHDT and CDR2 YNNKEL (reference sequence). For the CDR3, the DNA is TGTGCCAGCAGCCAAGGTTCAGGAGGCGAGCAGTACTTC. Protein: CASSQGSGGEQYF.

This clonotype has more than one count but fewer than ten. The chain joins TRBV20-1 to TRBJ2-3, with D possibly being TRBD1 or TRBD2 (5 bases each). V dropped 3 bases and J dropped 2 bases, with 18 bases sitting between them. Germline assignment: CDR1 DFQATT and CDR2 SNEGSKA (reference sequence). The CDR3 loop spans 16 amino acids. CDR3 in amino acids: CSARVPGPGPTDTQYF. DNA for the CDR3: TGCAGTGCTAGGGTTCCGGGACCCGGACCCACAGATACGCAGTATTTT.

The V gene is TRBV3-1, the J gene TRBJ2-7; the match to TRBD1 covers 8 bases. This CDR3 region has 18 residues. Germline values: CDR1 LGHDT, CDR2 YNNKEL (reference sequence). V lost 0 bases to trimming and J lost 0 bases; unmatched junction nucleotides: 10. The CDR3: CASSQDNFLGTGSYEQYF. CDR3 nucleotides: TGTGCCAGCAGCCAAGATAATTTTTTAGGGACAGGCTCCTACGAGCAGTACTTC.

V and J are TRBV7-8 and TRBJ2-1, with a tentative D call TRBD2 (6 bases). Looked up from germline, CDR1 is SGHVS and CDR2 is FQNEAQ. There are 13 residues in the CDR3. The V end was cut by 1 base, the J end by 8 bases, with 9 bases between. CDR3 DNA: TGTGCCAGCAGCTTAGAACGGGAGCATGAGCAGTTCTTC. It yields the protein CASSLEREHEQFF.

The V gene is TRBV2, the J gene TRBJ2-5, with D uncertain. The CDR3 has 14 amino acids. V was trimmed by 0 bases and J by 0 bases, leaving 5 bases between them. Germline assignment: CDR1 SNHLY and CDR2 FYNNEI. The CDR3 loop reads CASSEAGNQETQYF. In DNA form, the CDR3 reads TGTGCCAGCAGTGAAGCAGGGAACCAAGAGACCCAGTACTTC.

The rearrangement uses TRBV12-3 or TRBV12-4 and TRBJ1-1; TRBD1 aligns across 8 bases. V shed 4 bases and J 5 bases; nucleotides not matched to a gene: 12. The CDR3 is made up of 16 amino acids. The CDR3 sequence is CASSSGTGGLRTEAFF. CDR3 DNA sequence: TGTGCCAGCAGTTCCGGGACAGGTGGCTTGCGGACTGAAGCTTTCTTT.

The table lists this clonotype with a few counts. The CDR3 DNA reads TGTGCCAGCAGTTACGACAGGGCGGGAGAGACCCAGTACTTC. This codes for CASSYDRAGETQYF. The chain links TRBV6-5 to TRBJ2-5; 7 nucleotides line up with TRBD1. J lost 4 bases, V lost 2 bases, and 4 bases had no gene match. The CDR3 runs 14 residues. Germline values: CDR1 MNHEY, CDR2 SVGAGI.

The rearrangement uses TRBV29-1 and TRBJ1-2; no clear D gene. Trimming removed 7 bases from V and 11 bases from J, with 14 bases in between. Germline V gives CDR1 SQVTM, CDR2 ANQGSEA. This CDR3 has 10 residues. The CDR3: CSAWTVDYTF. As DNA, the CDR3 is TGCAGCGCTTGGACCGTCGATTACACCTTC.

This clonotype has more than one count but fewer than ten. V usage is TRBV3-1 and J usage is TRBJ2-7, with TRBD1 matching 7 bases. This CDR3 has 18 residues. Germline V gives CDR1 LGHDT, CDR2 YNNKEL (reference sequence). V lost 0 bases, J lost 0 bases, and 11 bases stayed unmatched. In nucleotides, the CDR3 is TGTGCCAGCAGCCAAGATGGGCTAAGGACAGGTCCCTCCTACGAGCAGTACTTC. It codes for CASSQDGLRTGPSYEQYF.

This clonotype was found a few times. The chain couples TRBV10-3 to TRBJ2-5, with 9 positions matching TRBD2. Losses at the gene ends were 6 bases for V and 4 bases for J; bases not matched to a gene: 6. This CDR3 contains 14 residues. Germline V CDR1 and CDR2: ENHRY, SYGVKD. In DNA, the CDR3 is TGTGCCATCAGCTTACCGGGACTAGCAGAGACCCAGTACTTC. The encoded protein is CAISLPGLAETQYF.

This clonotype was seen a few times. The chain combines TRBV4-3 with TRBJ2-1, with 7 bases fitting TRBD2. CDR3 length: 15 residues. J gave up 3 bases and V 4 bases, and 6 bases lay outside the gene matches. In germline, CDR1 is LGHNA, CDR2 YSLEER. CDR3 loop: CASSLIAGDYNEQFF. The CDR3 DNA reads TGCGCCAGCAGCCTAATTGCGGGAGACTACAATGAGCAGTTCTTC.

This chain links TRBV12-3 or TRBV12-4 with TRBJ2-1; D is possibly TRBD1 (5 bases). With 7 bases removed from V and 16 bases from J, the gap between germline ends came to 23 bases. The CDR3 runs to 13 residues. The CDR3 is CASNLFGAEDVFF. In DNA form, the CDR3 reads TGTGCCAGCAACCTATTTGGGGCAGAAGACGTCTTCTTC.

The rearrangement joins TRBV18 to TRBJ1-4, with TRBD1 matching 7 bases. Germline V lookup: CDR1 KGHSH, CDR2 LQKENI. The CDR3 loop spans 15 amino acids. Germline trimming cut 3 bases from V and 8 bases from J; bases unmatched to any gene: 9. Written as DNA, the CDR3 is TGTGCCAGCTCACCCTCGACAGGGTCGAGAGAAAAACTGTTTTTT. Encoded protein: CASSPSTGSREKLFF.

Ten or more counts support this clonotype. CDR3 protein: CSARAPGLRNTGELFF. For the CDR3, the DNA is TGCAGTGCTAGAGCTCCGGGACTGAGGAACACCGGGGAGCTGTTTTTT. V gene TRBV20-1 combines with J gene TRBJ2-2, with D possibly TRBD2 on 6 matching bases. The CDR3 runs to 16 residues. V was clipped by 1 base and J by 1 base, with 13 bases between them. The V gene's germline CDR1 is DFQATT and CDR2 SNEGSKA (reference sequence).